The rows below give T cell receptor beta chains drawn from one sample of a study of siplizumab effects on memory and regulatory T cells. Method: immunoSEQ multiplex PCR; TCRdb's copy keeps in-frame clones and lacks some. The sample has about 100,000 clones, approximately 94% seen once. Sequencing used Tregs sorted from blood. The source of these receptors is a human donor in good health. Both conserved end residues are part of each CDR3. Each record gives: J gene, D gene, clone size, V gene, CDR3 protein, CDR3 DNA. A D gene is named only where the DNA matches it firmly. A clone size is listed for some rows: how often the clone was seen (once, few, many), or a class if it is expanded.

>TRBJ1-2|.|.|TRBV30
CAWSEGLRGYTF
TGTGCCTGGAGTGAGGGGCTTCGGGGCTACACCTTC
>TRBJ1-2|.|.|TRBV2
CASSGLNYGYTF
TGTGCCAGCAGTGGTTTAAACTATGGCTACACCTTC
>TRBJ1-6|.|.|TRBV6-1
CASSEMAGRNNSPLHF
TGTGCCAGCAGTGAAATGGCAGGGAGGAATAATTCACCCCTCCACTTT
>TRBJ1-5|.|.|TRBV21-1
CASSNNWDSRDRTNQPQHF
TGTGCCAGCAGCAATAATTGGGATTCCCGGGACAGGACCAATCAGCCCCAGCATTTT
>TRBJ1-2|TRBD1|.|TRBV5-1
CASSLIQGASVGYTF
TGCGCCAGCAGCTTGATACAGGGGGCTTCTGTAGGCTACACCTTC
>TRBJ2-2|TRBD2|.|TRBV10-2
CASRLAGVGGELFF
TGCGCCAGCAGACTAGCGGGGGTGGGCGGGGAGCTGTTTTTT
>TRBJ1-4|.|.|TRBV30
CAWSREKLFF
TGTGCCTGGAGTCGTGAAAAACTGTTTTTT
>TRBJ2-7|.|once|TRBV28
CASTSSPHEQYF
TGTGCCAGCACCAGTTCTCCCCACGAGCAGTACTTC
>TRBJ2-7|.|.|TRBV2
CASSARGFSYEQYF
TGTGCCAGCAGTGCCCGGGGGTTCTCCTACGAGCAGTACTTC
>TRBJ2-7|.|.|TRBV5-5
CASSLDRYEQYF
TGTGCCAGCAGCTTGGACAGGTACGAGCAGTACTTC
>TRBJ2-5|.|.|TRBV18
CASSPFDSRQETQYF
TGTGCCAGCTCACCCTTCGACAGCCGGCAAGAGACCCAGTACTTC
>TRBJ2-2|.|.|TRBV7-3
CASSPKSGNTGELFF
TGTGCCAGCAGCCCAAAATCGGGAAACACCGGGGAGCTGTTTTTT
>TRBJ1-5|.|once|TRBV6-5
CASSSPGQPQHF
TGTGCCAGCAGTTCCCCCGGGCAGCCCCAGCATTTT
>TRBJ2-2|.|.|TRBV27
CASSPYPRTATGELFF
TGTGCCAGCAGTCCTTACCCCCGGACAGCAACCGGGGAGCTGTTTTTT
>TRBJ2-1|TRBD1|.|TRBV18
CASSRDRAYNEQFF
TGTGCCAGCTCACGGGACAGGGCCTACAATGAGCAGTTCTTC
>TRBJ2-1|TRBD1|.|TRBV28
CASKRPGQGSYNEQFF
TGTGCCAGCAAACGACCGGGACAGGGCTCCTACAATGAGCAGTTCTTC
>TRBJ2-1|.|.|TRBV6-1
CASSGSSSYNEQFF
TGTGCCAGCAGCGGGAGTAGTTCCTACAATGAGCAGTTCTTC
>TRBJ2-7|.|.|TRBV19
CASSLGGSDYEQYF
TGTGCCAGTAGTCTCGGAGGTTCGGATTACGAGCAGTACTTC
>TRBJ1-3|.|.|TRBV19
CASSIQQLGNTIYF
TGTGCCAGTAGTATACAGCAACTTGGAAACACCATATATTTT